This T cell receptor beta chain appears in the sequencing data of a study of response to subunit inactivated influenza vaccine. This CDR3 is built from 16 residues. With 0 bases clipped from V and 4 bases from J, the junction kept 6 bases outside the gene matches. With regard to this clonotype: Its antigen is still unknown.

TCRdb re-derived calls from the RT-PCR reads in MiXCR, one entry per CDR3 protein. The sample has 860,000 or so distinct CDR3 sequences, 21% seen once. Study-level results: The authors suggested that every seasonal influenza vaccination recruits few new T cells.

The TCR was taken from a man aged 45 to 65 who received an inactivated influenza vaccine. The starting material was PBMCs from blood, obtained 5 days after vaccination. The rearrangement uses TRBV12-3 or TRBV12-4 and TRBJ1-2, with 9 positions matching TRBD1. The CDR3: CASSLALSGQGYGYTF. CDR3 coding DNA: TGTGCCAGCAGTTTAGCGCTATCGGGACAGGGCTATGGCTACACCTTC.